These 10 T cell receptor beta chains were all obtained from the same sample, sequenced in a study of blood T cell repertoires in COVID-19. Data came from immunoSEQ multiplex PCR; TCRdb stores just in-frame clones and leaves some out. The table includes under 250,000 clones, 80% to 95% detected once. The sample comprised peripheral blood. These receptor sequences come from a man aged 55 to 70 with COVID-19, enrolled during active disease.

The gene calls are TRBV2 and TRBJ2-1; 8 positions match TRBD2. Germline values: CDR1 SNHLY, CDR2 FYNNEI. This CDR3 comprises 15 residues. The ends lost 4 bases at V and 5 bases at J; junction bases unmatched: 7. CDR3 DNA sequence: TGTGCCAGCAGTGGGGGGACTAGAGGTGACAATGAGCAGTTCTTC. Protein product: CASSGGTRGDNEQFF.

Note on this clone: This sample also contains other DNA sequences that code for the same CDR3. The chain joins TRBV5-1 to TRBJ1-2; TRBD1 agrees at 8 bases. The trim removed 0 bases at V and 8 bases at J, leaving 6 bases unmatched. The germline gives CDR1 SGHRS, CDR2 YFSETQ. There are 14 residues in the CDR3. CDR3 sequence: CASSLGQGARGYTF. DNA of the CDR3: TGCGCCAGCAGCTTGGGGCAGGGGGCACGGGGCTACACCTTC.

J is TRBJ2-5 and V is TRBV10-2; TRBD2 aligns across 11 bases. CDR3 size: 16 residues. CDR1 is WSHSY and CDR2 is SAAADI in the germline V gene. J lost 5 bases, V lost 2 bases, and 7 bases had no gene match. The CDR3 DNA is TGCGCCAGCAGTGAGAGTAGCGGGGGGGCCTGGGAGACCCAGTACTTC. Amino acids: CASSESSGGAWETQYF.

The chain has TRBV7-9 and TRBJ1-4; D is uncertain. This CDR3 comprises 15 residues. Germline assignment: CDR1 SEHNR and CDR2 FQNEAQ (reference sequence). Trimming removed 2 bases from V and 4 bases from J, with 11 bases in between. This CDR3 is CASSLRSSGNEKLFF. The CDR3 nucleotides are TGTGCCAGCAGCTTAAGGTCTAGCGGTAATGAAAAACTGTTTTTT.

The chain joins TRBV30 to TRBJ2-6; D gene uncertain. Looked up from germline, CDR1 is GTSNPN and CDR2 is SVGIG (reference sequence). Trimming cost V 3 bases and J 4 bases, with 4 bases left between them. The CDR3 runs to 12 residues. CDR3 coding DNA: TGTGCCTGGAGACTGGGGGCCAACGTCCTGACTTTC. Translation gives CAWRLGANVLTF.

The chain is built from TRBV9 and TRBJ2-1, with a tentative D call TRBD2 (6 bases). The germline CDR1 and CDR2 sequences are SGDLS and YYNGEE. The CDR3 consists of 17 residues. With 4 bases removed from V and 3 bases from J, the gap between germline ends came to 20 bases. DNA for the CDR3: TGTGCCAGCAGCCCACGACGGGACTGGCTCCGCTACAATGAGCAGTTCTTC. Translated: CASSPRRDWLRYNEQFF.

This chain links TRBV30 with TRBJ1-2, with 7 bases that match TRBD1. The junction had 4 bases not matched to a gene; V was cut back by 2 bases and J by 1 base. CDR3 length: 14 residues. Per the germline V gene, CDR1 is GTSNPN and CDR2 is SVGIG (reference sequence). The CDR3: CAWSSGQLNYGYTF. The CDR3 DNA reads TGTGCCTGGAGTTCGGGACAGCTTAACTATGGCTACACCTTC. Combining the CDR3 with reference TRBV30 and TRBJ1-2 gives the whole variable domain SQTIHQWPATLVQPVGSPLSLECTVEGTSNPNLYWYRQAAGRGLQLLFYSVGIGQISSEVPQNLSASRPQDRQFILSSKKLLLSDSGFYLCAWSSGQLNYGYTFGSGTRLTVV.

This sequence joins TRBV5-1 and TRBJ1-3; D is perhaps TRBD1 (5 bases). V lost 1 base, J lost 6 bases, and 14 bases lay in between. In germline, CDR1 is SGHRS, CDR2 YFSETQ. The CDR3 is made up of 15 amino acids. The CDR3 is CASSLPDQGLNTIYF. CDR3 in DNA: TGCGCCAGCAGCTTGCCGGATCAGGGATTAAACACCATATATTTT.

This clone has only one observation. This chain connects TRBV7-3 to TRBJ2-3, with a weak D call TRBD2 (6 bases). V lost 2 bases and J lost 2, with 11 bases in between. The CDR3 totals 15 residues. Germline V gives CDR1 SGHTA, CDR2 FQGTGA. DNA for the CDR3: TGTGCCAGCAGCTTATCGGGACTCACCACAGATACGCAGTATTTT. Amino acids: CASSLSGLTTDTQYF.

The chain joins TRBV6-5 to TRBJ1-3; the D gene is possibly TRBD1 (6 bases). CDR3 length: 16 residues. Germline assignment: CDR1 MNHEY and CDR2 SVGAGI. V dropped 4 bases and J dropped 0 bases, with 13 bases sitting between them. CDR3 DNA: TGTGCCAGCAGTTCCAACCTGGACAGCTCTGGAAACACCATATATTTT. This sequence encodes CASSSNLDSSGNTIYF.